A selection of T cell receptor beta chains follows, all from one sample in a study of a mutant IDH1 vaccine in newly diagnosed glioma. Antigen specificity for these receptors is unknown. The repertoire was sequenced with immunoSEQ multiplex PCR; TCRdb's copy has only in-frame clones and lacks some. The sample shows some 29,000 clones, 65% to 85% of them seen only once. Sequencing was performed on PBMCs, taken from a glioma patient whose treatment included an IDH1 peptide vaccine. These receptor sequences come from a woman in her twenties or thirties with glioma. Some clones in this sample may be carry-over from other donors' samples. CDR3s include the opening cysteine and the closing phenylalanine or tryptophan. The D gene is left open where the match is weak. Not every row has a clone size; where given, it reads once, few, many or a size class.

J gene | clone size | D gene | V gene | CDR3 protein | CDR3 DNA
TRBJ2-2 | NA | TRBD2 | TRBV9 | CASSEGLAGGSPTGELFF | TGTGCCAGCAGCGAGGGACTAGCGGGAGGGTCTCCCACCGGGGAGCTGTTTTTT
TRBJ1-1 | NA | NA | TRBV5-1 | CASSSGQEAFF | TGCGCCAGCAGTTCCGGACAGGAAGCTTTCTTT
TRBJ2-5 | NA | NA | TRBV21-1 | CASSALPREETQYF | TGTGCCAGCAGCGCCCTCCCCAGGGAAGAGACCCAGTACTTC
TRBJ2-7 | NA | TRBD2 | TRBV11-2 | CASSARGAGYYEQYF | TGTGCCAGCAGCGCGAGAGGAGCGGGGTACTACGAGCAGTACTTC
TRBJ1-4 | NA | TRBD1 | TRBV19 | CASSHGTANEKLFF | TGTGCCAGTAGTCACGGGACAGCCAATGAAAAACTGTTTTTT
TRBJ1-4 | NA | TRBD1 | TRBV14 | CASSRTTGGGWEKLFF | TGTGCCAGCAGCCGGACCACAGGGGGCGGCTGGGAAAAACTGTTTTTT
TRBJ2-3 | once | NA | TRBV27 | CASRFREFTDTQYF | TGTGCCAGCAGGTTTCGGGAGTTCACAGATACGCAGTATTTT
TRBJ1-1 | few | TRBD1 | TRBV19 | CASRGTGKRKDTEAFF | TGTGCCAGCCGGGGGACAGGGAAGCGGAAGGACACTGAAGCTTTCTTT
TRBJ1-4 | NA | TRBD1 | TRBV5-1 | CASSLSDRAIATNEKLFF | TGCGCCAGCAGCCTTTCGGACAGGGCGATTGCAACTAATGAAAAACTGTTTTTT
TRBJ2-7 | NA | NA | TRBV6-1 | CASRGTGFSYEQYF | TGTGCCAGCAGGGGGACGGGCTTCTCCTACGAGCAGTACTTC
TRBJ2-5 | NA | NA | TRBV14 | CASSFGATQYF | TGTGCCAGCAGCTTTGGTGCGACCCAGTACTTC
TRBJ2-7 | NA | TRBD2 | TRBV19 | CASSHTPSGRYEQYF | TGTGCCAGTAGTCACACCCCTAGCGGGAGGTACGAGCAGTACTTC
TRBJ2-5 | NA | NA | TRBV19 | CASSMFPVGVERETQYF | TGTGCCAGTAGTATGTTCCCGGTGGGAGTCGAAAGGGAGACCCAGTACTTC
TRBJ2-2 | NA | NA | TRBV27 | CASSLAYTGELFF | TGTGCCAGCAGTTTGGCGTACACCGGGGAGCTGTTTTTT
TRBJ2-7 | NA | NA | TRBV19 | CASSPGRGYEQYF | TGTGCCAGTAGTCCAGGGAGAGGCTACGAGCAGTACTTC
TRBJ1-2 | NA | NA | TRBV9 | CASSPAREVYGYTF | TGTGCCAGCAGCCCCGCCCGGGAGGTCTATGGCTACACCTTC
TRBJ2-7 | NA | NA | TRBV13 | CASSSGTPGEQYF | TGTGCCAGCAGCTCCGGGACCCCTGGCGAGCAGTACTTC
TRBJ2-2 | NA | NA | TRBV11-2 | CASSLLETGELFF | TGTGCCAGCAGCTTATTGGAAACCGGGGAGCTGTTTTTT
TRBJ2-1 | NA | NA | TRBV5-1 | CASTLEGQSSYNEQFF | TGCGCCAGCACCCTCGAGGGGCAAAGCTCCTACAATGAGCAGTTCTTC
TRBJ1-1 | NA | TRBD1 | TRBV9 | CASSSGQGATEAFF | TGTGCCAGCAGCTCCGGACAGGGTGCCACTGAAGCTTTCTTT
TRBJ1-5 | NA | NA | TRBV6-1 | CASSEERFDNQPQHF | TGTGCCAGCAGTGAAGAGAGGTTCGACAATCAGCCCCAGCATTTT
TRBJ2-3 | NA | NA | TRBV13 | CASSSLVGPSTDTQYF | TGTGCCAGCAGTTCGTTAGTGGGACCTAGCACAGATACGCAGTATTTT
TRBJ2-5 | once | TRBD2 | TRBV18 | CASSPLLAEETQYF | TGTGCCAGCTCACCTCTTCTAGCGGAAGAGACCCAGTACTTC
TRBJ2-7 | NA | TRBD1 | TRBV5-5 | CASSLGQGGYEQYF | TGTGCCAGCAGCTTGGGACAGGGGGGCTACGAGCAGTACTTC
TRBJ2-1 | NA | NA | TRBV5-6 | CASIGVLAPRDEQFF | TGTGCCAGCATTGGGGTACTTGCCCCCCGGGATGAGCAGTTCTTC
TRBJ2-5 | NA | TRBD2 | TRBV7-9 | CASSPLLAGRETQYF | TGTGCCAGCAGCCCCCTACTAGCGGGACGAGAGACCCAGTACTTC
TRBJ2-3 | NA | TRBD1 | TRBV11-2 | CASSSDRGTDTQYF | TGTGCCAGCAGCTCAGACAGGGGGACAGATACGCAGTATTTT
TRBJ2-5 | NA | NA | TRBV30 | CAWSNGRKETQYF | TGTGCCTGGAGTAACGGGAGAAAAGAGACCCAGTACTTC
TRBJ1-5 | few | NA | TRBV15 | CATSRGAGADYQPQHF | TGTGCCACCAGCAGAGGTGCAGGGGCCGATTATCAGCCCCAGCATTTT
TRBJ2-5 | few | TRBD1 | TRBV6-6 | CASSYRQGEEETQYF | TGTGCCAGCAGTTACCGACAGGGAGAAGAAGAGACCCAGTACTTC
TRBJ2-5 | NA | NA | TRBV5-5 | CASSLVPPRDGKTETQYF | TGTGCCAGCAGCTTGGTCCCACCCCGTGATGGGAAAACGGAGACCCAGTACTTC
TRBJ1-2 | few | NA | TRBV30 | CAWDRSNNYGYTF | TGTGCCTGGGACAGGAGCAATAACTATGGCTACACCTTC
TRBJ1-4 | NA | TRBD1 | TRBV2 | CASRSPGQNEKLFF | TGTGCCAGCAGGTCCCCGGGACAGAATGAAAAACTGTTTTTT
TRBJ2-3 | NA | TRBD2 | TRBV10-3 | CAISAVTSVSTDTQYF | TGTGCCATCAGTGCCGTGACTAGCGTTAGCACAGATACGCAGTATTTT
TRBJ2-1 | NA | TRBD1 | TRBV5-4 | CASSTVPGQGRLSYNEQFF | TGTGCCAGCAGTACGGTCCCGGGACAGGGCCGCCTTTCCTACAATGAGCAGTTCTTC